This entry describes one TCR beta chain. The sample belongs to a study of blood T cell repertoires in COVID-19. Study background: Sources were T cells, B-cell-depleted T cells, or PBMCs; the material itself was cDNA or gDNA.

All enrollees were roughly 18 to 90 years old and from about 25 US areas. Clones were read by immunoSEQ multiplex PCR, and TCRdb kept only the in-frame ones, dropping some. The table has over 250,000 clones, about 81% seen once. The CDR3 is 11 residues long. The germline V gene encodes CDR1 SQVTM and CDR2 ANQGSEA. Trimming removed 6 bases from V and 5 bases from J, with 10 bases in between. Sequenced material: PBMCs or T cells enriched from blood (not recorded which). This clonotype was sampled from a man aged 25-40 years with acute COVID-19. The chain recombines TRBV29-1 with TRBJ2-5; the D gene is possibly TRBD2 (5 bases). Here the CDR3 DNA reads TGCAGCGTGACGCGCGGGGAGACCCAGTACTTC. It codes for CSVTRGETQYF.